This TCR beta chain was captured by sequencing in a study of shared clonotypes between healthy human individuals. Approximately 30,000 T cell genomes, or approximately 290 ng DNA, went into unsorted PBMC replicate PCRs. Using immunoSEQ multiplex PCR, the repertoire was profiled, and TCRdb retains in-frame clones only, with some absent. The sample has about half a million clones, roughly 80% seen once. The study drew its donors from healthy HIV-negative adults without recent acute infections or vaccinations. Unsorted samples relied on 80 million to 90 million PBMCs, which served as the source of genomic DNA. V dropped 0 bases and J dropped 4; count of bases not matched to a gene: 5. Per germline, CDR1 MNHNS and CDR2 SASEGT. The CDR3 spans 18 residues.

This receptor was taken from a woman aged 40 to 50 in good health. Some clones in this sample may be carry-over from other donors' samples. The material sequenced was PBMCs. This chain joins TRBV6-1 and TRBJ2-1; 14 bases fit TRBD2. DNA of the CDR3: TGTGCCAGCAGTGAAGCAAGGACTAGCGGGGGGTTATACAATGAGCAGTTCTTC. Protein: CASSEARTSGGLYNEQFF.